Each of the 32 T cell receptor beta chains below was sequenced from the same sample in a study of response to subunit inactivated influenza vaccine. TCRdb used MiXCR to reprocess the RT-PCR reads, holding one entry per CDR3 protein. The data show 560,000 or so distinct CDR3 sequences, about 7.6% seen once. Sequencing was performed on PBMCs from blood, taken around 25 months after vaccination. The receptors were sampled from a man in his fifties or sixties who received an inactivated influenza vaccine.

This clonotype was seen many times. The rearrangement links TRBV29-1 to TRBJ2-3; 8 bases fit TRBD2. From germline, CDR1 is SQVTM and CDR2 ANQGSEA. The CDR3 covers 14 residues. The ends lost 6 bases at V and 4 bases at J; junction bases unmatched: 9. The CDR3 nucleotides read TGCAGCGTCGGGAGGGGCAGCCCCCCAGATACGCAGTATTTT. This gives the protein CSVGRGSPPDTQYF.

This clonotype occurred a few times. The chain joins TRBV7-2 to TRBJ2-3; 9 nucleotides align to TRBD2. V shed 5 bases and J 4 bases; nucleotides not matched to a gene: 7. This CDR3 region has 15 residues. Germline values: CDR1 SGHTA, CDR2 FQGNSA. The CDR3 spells CASSQWGLASDTQYF. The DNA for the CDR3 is TGTGCCAGCAGCCAGTGGGGACTAGCCTCAGATACGCAGTATTTT.

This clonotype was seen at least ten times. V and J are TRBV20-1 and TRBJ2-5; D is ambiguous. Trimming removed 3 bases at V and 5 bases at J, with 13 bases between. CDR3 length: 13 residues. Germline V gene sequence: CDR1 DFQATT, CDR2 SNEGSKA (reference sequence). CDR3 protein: CSASTSARETQYF. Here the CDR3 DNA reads TGCAGTGCTAGTACCTCTGCGCGGGAGACCCAGTACTTC.

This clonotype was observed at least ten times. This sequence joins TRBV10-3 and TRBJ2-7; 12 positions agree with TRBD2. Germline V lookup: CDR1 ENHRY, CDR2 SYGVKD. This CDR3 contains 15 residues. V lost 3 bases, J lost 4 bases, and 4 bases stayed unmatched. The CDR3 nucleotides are TGTGCCATCAGTGATGGACTAGCGGGAAAGTACGAGCAGTACTTC. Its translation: CAISDGLAGKYEQYF.

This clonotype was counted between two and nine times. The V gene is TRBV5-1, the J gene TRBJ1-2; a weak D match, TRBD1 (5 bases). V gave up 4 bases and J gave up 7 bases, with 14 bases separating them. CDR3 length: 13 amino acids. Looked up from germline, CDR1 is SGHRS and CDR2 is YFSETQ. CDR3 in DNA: TGCGCCAGCAGCATAGACAGCTCCTCTGGCTACACCTTC. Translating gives CASSIDSSSGYTF.

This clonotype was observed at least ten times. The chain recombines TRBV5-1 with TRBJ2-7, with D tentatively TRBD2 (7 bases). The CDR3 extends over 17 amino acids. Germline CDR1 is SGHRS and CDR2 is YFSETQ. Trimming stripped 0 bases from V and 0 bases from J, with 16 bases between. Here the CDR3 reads CASSLAGGLSLSYEQYF. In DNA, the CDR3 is TGCGCCAGCAGCTTGGCCGGGGGGCTCTCCCTCTCCTACGAGCAGTACTTC.

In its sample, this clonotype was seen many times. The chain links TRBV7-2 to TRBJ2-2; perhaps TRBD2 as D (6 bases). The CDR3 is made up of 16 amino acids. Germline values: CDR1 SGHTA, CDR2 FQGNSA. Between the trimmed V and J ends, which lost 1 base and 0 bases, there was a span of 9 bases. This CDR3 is CASSLVWGANTGELFF. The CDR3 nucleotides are TGTGCCAGCAGCTTAGTATGGGGGGCGAACACCGGGGAGCTGTTTTTT.

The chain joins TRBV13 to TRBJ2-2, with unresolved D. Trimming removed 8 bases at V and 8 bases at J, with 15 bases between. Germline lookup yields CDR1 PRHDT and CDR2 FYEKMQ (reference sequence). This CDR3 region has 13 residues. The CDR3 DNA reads TGTGCCAGCCCATCCCATGCCGGAGGGGAGCTGTTTTTT. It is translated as CASPSHAGGELFF.

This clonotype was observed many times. The CDR3 here is CASSAGQTLSGELFF. CDR3 sequence (DNA): TGCGCCAGCAGCGCGGGACAGACTCTTTCCGGGGAGCTGTTTTTT. The chain couples TRBV5-1 to TRBJ2-2, with D maybe TRBD1 (7 bases). CDR1 is SGHRS, CDR2 YFSETQ, per germline. The CDR3 extends over 15 amino acids. The V end lost 4 bases, the J end lost 6 bases, and 16 bases lay between the germline ends. Using reference TRBV5-1 and TRBJ2-2 for the parts outside the CDR3, the full variable domain is KAGVTQTPRYLIKTRGQQVTLSCSPISGHRSVSWYQQTPGQGLQFLFEYFSETQRNKGNFPGRFSGRQFSNSRSEMNVSTLELGDSALYLCASSAGQTLSGELFFGEGSRLTVL.

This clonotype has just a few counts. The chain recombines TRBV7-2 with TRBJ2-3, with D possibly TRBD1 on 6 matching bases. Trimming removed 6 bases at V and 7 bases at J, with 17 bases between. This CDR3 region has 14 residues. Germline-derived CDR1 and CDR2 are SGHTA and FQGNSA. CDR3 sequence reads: CASSPFEGVHTQYF. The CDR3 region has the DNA TGTGCCAGCAGTCCCTTTGAGGGGGTCCATACGCAGTATTTT.

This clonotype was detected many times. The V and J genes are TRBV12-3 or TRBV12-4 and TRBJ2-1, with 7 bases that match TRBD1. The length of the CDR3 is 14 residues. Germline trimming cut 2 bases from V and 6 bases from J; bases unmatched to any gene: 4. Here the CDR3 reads CASSLTGAGNEQFF. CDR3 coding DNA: TGTGCCAGCAGTTTAACAGGGGCGGGCAATGAGCAGTTCTTC.

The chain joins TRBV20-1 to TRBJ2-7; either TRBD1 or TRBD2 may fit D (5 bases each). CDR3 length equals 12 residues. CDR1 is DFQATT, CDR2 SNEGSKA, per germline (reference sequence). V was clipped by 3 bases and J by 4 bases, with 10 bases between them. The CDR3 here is CSASGGRYEQYF. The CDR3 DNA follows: TGCAGTGCTAGTGGGGGTCGGTACGAGCAGTACTTC.

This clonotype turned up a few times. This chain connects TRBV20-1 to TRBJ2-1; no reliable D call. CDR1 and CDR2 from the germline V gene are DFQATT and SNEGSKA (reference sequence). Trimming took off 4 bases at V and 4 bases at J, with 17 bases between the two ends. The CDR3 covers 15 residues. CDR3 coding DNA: TGCAGTGCTATCACCACGGGCCTACCTTACAATGAGCAGTTCTTC. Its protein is CSAITTGLPYNEQFF.

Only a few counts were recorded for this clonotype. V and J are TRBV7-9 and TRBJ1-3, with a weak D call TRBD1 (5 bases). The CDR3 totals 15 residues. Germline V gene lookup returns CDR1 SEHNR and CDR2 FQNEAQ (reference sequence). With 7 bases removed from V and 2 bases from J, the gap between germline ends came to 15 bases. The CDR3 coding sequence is TGTGCCAGCACCGCATTGGGGACTGCTGGAAACACCATATATTTT. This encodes CASTALGTAGNTIYF.

Written as DNA, the CDR3 is TGCGCCAGCAGTCCCGGACTAGCGGATACGTGGACCCAGTACTTC. This translates into CASSPGLADTWTQYF. J is TRBJ2-5 and V is TRBV5-1; 10 nucleotides match TRBD2. Looked up from germline, CDR1 is SGHRS and CDR2 is YFSETQ. The CDR3 covers 15 residues. V lost 5 bases and J lost 7; bases outside the gene matches: 11.

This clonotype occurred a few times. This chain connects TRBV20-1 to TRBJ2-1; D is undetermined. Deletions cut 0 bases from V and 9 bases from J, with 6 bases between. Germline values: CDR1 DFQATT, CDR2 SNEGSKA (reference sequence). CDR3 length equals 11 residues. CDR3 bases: TGCAGTGCTAGAGACGTGGGTGAGCAGTTCTTC. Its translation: CSARDVGEQFF.

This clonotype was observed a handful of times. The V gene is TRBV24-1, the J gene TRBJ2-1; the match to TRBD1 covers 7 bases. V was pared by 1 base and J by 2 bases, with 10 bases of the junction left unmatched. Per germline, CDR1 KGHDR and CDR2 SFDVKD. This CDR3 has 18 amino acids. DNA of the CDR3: TGTGCCACCAGTGATTTCGGGCGGTGGGACAGCCCCTACAATGAGCAGTTCTTC. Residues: CATSDFGRWDSPYNEQFF.

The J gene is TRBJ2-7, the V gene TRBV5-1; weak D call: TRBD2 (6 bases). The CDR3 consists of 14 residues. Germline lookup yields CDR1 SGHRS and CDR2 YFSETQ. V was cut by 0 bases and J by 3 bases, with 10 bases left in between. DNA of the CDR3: TGCGCCAGCAGCTTGGAACTAGCTCACTACGAGCAGTACTTC. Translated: CASSLELAHYEQYF.

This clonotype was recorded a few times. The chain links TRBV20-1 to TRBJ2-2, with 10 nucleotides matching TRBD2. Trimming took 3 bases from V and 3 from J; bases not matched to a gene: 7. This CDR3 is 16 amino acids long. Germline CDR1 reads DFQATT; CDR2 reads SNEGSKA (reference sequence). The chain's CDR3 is CSASGLAVGYTGELFF. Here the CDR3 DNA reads TGCAGTGCTAGCGGACTAGCGGTGGGATACACCGGGGAGCTGTTTTTT.

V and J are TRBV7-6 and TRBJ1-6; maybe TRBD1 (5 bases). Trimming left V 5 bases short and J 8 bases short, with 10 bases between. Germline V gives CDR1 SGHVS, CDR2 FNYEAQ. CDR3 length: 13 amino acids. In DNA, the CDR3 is TGTGCCAGCAGCCCCGGGGGGTATTCACCCCTCCACTTT. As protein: CASSPGGYSPLHF.

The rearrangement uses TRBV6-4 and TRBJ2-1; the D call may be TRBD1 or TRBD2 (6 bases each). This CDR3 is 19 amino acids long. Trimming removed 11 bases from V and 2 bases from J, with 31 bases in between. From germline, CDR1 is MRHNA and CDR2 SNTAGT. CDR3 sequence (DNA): TGTGCCCGCTCCTCCGGGGGCAGTAGCGGAAAGGGCCCCTACAATGAGCAGTTCTTC. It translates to CARSSGGSSGKGPYNEQFF.

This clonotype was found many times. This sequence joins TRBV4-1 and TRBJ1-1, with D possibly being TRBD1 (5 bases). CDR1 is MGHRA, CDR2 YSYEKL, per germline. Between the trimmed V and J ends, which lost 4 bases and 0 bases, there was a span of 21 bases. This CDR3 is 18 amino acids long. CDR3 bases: TGCGCCAGCAGCCGATACCCCCCTGCAGGGTATCTGAACACTGAAGCTTTCTTT. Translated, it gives CASSRYPPAGYLNTEAFF.

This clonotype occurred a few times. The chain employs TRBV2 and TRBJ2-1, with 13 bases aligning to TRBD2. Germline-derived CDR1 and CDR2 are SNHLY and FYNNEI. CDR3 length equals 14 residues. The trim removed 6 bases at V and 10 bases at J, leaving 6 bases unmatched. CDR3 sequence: CASRGTSGNREQFF. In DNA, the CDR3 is TGTGCCAGCAGGGGGACTAGCGGGAACCGGGAGCAGTTCTTC.

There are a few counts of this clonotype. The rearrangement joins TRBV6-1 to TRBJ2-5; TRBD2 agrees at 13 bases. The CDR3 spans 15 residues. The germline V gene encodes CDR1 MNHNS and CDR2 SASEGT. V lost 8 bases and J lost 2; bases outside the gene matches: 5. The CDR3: CASGLAGAIQETQYF. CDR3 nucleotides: TGTGCCAGCGGACTAGCGGGGGCCATACAAGAGACCCAGTACTTC.

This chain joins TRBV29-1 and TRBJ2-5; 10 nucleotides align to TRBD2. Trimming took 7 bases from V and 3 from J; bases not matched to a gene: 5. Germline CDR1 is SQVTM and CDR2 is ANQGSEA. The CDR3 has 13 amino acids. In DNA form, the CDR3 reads TGCAGCGGAGCGGGAGGGCCGAAAGAGACCCAGTACTTC. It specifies CSGAGGPKETQYF. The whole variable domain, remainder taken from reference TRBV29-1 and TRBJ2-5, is SAVISQKPSRDICQRGTSLTIQCQVDSQVTMMFWYRQQPGQSLTLIATANQGSEATYESGFVIDKFPISRPNLTFSTLTVSNMSPEDSSIYLCSGAGGPKETQYFGPGTRLLVL.

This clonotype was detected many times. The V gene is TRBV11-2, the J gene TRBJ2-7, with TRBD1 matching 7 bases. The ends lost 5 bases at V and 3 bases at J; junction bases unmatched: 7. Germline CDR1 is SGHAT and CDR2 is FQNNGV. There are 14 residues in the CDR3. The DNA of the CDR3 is TGTGCCAGCAGCATAGGGACAGAACTCTACGAGCAGTACTTC. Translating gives CASSIGTELYEQYF.

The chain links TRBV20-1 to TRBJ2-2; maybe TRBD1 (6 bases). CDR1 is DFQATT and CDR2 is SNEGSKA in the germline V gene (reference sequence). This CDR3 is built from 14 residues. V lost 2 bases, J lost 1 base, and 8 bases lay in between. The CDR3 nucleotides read TGCAGTGCTAGACAGGGGATGAACACCGGGGAGCTGTTTTTT. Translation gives CSARQGMNTGELFF.

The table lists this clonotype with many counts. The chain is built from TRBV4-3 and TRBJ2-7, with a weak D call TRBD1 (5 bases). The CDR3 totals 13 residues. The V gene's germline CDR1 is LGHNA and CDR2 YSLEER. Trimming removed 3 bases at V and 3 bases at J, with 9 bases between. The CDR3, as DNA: TGCGCCAGCAGCCACCTTACAGGCTACGAGCAGTACTTC. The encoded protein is CASSHLTGYEQYF.

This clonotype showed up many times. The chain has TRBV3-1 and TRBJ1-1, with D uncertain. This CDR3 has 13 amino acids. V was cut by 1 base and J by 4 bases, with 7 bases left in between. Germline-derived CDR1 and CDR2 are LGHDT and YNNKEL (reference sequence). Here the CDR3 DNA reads TGTGCCAGCAGCCAAGTCTTTGGCACTGAAGCTTTCTTT. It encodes CASSQVFGTEAFF.

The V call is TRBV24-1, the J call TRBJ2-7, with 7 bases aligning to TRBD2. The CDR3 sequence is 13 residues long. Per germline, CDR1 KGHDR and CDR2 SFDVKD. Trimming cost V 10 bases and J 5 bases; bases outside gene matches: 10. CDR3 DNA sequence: TGTGCCACTCGCGGGGGAGTTCAGAACGAGCAGTACTTC. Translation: CATRGGVQNEQYF.

Here the CDR3 reads CASSPRVSGNTIYF. As DNA, the CDR3 is TGTGCCAGCAGCCCCCGGGTCTCTGGAAACACCATATATTTT. The chain is built from TRBV7-6 and TRBJ1-3, with no clear D. This CDR3 spans 14 amino acids. Germline CDR1 SGHVS, CDR2 FNYEAQ. The germline V and J ends were trimmed by 5 bases and 0 bases, with 8 bases remaining between them.

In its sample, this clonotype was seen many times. In DNA form, the CDR3 reads TGTGCCAGCAGTTTAAAGGGGGATATTTACTTTGGCTACACCTTC. Protein sequence: CASSLKGDIYFGYTF. The V gene is TRBV12-3 or TRBV12-4, the J gene TRBJ1-2; maybe TRBD1 (6 bases). Trimming took 2 bases from V and 7 from J, leaving 17 bases between them. This CDR3 region has 15 residues.